This T cell receptor (beta chain) was recorded in a study of cytomegalovirus exposure and HLA in healthy donors. Whole-study results and caveats: First-cohort TCR clusters were later found to tend to co-occur in the 90 to 150 validation repertoires. The majority of TCR sequences were rare, yet some public TCRs appeared in many donors. Reports described diagnosis of cytomegalovirus status by the classifier as highly specific and sensitive.

Trimming stripped 4 bases from V and 0 bases from J, with 22 bases between. Germline CDR1 reads SQVTM; CDR2 reads ANQGSEA. The CDR3 extends over 17 amino acids. Clones were sequenced by immunoSEQ multiplex PCR, and TCRdb holds only the in-frame ones, with some missing. The data hold about 64,000 clones, with about 90% observed a single time. On this clone: The antigen remains unidentified.

The chain employs TRBV29-1 and TRBJ2-7; D possibly corresponds to TRBD2 (7 bases). Material for sequencing was PBMCs. The clonotype comes from a woman between 18 and 29 years old in good health and CMV-seronegative. This chain's CDR3 is CSVAGGPGVSISYEQYF. The CDR3 nucleotides are TGCAGCGTTGCCGGGGGGCCAGGGGTCTCGATCTCCTACGAGCAGTACTTC.